This record concerns one T cell receptor beta chain sequence. The antigen is undetermined. CD45RO negativity and positive selection for CCR7 defined naive CD8 cells, a population that excluded terminally differentiated effector memory CD45RA+ cells. This sample is part of a study of shared clonotypes between healthy human individuals. Study details: Aged 18 to 49, the donors were a couple of women and a few men. Overall study results and limits: With a few donors compared, around 5.4% of naive CD4 clonotypes were shared. Naive subsets generally exceeded memory subsets in estimated richness.

The data were produced by immunoSEQ multiplex PCR, yet TCRdb's version contains in-frame clones alone and is incomplete. The sample has 1.5 million to 2.5 million clones; around 96% are singletons. CDR3 length: 14 residues. Germline V gives CDR1 MNHEY, CDR2 SMNVEV (reference sequence). V lost 8 bases to trimming and J lost 4 bases, with 14 bases between them. The chain is built from TRBV27 and TRBJ1-4; D is unclear. This clonotype was sampled from a man between 18 and 29 years old in good health. Sequencing was performed on naive CD8+ T cells sorted from blood. CDR3 residues: CASGETFSNEKLFF. The DNA for the CDR3 is TGTGCCAGCGGAGAGACATTTAGTAATGAAAAACTGTTTTTT.